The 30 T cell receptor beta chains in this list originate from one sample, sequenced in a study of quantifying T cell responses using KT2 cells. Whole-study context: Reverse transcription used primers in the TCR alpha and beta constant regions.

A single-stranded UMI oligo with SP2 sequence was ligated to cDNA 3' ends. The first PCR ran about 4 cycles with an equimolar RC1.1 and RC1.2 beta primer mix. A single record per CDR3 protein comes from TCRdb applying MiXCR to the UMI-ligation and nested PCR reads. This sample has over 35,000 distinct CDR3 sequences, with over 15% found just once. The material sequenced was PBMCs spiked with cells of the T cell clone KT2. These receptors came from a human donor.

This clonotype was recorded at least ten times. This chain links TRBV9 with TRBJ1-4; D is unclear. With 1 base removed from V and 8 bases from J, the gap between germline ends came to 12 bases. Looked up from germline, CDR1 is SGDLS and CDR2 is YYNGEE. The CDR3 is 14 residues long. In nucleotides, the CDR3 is TGTGCCAGCAGCGTAAGTGGTGTAGGGGAAAAACTGTTTTTT. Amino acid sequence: CASSVSGVGEKLFF.

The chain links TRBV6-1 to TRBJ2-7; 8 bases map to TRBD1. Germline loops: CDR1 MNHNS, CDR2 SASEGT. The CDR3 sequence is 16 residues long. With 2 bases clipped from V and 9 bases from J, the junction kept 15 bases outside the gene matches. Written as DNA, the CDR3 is TGTGCCAGCAGTGAACCCGTACACCACCCCGGGACAGGGCAGTACTTC. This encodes CASSEPVHHPGTGQYF.

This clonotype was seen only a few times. The CDR3 region is CASNEIQGLYGYTF. The CDR3 DNA follows: TGTGCCAGCAACGAGATACAAGGGCTCTATGGCTACACCTTC. J is TRBJ1-2 and V is TRBV28, with D uncertain. The CDR3 runs to 14 residues. Germline CDR1 is MDHEN and CDR2 is SYDVKM. V was shortened by 7 bases and J by 4 bases, with 16 bases between the two germline ends.

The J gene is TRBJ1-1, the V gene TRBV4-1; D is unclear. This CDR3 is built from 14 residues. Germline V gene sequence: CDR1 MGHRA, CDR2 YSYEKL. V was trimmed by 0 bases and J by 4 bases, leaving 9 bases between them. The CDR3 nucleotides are TGCGCCAGCAGCCAAGATTGGGTGCCCACTGAAGCTTTCTTT. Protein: CASSQDWVPTEAFF.

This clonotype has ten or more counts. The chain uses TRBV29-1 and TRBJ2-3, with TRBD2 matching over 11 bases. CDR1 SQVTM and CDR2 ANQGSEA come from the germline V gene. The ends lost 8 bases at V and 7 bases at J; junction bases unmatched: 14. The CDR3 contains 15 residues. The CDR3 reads CSPALSGRALYTQYF. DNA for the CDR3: TGCAGCCCAGCCCTTAGCGGGAGGGCCTTGTATACGCAGTATTTT.

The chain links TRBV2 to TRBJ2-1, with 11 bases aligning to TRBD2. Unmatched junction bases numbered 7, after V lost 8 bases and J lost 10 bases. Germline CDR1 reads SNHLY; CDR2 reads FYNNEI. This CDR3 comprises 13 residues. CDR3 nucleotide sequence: TGTGCCAGCCGACCCACTAGCGGGGGCGAGCAGTTCTTC. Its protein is CASRPTSGGEQFF.

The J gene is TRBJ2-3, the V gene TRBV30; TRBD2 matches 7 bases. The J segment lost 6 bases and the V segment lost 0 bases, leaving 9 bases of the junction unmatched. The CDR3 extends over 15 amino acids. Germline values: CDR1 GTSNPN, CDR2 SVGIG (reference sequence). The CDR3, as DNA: TGTGCCTGGAGTGTATCGGTGGGAGGGTCGGATACGCAGTATTTT. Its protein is CAWSVSVGGSDTQYF. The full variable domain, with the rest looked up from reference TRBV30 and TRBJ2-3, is SQTIHQWPATLVQPVGSPLSLECTVEGTSNPNLYWYRQAAGRGLQLLFYSVGIGQISSEVPQNLSASRPQDRQFILSSKKLLLSDSGFYLCAWSVSVGGSDTQYFGPGTRLTVL.

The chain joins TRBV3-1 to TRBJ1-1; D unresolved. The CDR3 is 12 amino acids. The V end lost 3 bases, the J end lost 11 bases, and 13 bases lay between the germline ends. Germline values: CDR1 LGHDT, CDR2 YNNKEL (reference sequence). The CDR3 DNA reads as TGTGCCAGCAGCCATTTATATCTCGGGGCTTTCTTT. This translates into CASSHLYLGAFF.

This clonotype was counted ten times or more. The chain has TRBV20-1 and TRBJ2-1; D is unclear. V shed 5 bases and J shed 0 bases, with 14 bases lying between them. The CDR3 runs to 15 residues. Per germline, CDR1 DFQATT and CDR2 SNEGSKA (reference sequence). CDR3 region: CSASLPPSSYNEQFF. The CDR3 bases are TGCAGTGCTTCGCTACCCCCCAGCTCCTACAATGAGCAGTTCTTC.

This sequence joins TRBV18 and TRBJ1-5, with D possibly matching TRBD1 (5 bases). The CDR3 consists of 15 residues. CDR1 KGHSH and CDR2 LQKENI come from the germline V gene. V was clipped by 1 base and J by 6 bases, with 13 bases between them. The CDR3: CASSPQTGPGQPQHF. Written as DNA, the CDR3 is TGTGCCAGCTCACCACAAACAGGTCCCGGTCAGCCCCAGCATTTT.

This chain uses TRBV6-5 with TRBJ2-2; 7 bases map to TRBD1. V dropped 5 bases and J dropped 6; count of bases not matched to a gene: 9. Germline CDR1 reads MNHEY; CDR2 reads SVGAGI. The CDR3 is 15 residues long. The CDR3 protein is CASSPTPDRPGELFF. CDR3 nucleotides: TGTGCCAGCAGTCCCACACCGGACAGGCCCGGGGAGCTGTTTTTT.

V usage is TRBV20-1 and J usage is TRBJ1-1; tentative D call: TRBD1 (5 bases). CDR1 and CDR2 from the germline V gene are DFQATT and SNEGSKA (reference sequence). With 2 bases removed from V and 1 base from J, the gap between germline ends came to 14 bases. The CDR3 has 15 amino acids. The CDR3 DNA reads TGCAGTGCTAGACAGGGCAGGGCAAAGAACACTGAAGCTTTCTTT. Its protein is CSARQGRAKNTEAFF.

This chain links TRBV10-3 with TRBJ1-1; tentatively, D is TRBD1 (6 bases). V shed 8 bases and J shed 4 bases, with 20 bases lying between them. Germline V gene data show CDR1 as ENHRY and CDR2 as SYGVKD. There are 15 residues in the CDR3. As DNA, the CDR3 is TGTGCCATCTCCGGTTCGGAGGGACACCCCACTGAAGCTTTCTTT. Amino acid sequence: CAISGSEGHPTEAFF.

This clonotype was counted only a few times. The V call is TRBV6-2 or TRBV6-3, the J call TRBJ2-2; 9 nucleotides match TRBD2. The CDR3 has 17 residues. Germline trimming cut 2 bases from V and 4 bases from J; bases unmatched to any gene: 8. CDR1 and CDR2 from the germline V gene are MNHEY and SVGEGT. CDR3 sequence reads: CASSYLWREGGTGELFF. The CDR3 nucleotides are TGTGCCAGCAGTTACCTTTGGCGGGAGGGCGGCACCGGGGAGCTGTTTTTT.

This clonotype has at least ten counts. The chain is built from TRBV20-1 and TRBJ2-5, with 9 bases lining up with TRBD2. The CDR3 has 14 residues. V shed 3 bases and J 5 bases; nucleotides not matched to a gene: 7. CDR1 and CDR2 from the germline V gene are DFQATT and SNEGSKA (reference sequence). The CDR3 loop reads CSARTSGEGETQYF. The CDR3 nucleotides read TGCAGTGCTAGGACTAGCGGTGAGGGGGAGACCCAGTACTTC.

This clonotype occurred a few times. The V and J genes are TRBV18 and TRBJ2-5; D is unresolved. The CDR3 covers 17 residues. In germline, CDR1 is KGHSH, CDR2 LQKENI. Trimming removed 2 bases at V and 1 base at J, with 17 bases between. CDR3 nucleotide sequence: TGTGCCAGCTCACCAAAATCAAGGCCTCTCTTCCAAGAGACCCAGTACTTC. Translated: CASSPKSRPLFQETQYF.

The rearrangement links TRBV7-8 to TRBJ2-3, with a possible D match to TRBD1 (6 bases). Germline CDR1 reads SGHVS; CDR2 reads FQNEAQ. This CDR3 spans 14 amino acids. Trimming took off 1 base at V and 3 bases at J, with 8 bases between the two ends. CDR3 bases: TGTGCCAGCAGCTTAGACACAGGGACAGATACGCAGTATTTT. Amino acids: CASSLDTGTDTQYF.

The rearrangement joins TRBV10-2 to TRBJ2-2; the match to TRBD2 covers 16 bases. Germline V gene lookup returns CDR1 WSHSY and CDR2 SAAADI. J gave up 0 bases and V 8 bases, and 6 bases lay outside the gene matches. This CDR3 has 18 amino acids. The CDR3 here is CASCLGLAGGSNTGELFF. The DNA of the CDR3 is TGCGCCAGCTGCCTGGGACTAGCGGGGGGGTCGAACACCGGGGAGCTGTTTTTT.

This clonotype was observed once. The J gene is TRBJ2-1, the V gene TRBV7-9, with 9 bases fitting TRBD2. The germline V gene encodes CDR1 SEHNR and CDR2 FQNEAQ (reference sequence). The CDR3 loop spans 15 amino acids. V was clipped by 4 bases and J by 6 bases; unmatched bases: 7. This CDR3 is CASSSQRGAPNEQFF. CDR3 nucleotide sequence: TGTGCCAGCAGCTCCCAGCGGGGGGCCCCCAATGAGCAGTTCTTC.

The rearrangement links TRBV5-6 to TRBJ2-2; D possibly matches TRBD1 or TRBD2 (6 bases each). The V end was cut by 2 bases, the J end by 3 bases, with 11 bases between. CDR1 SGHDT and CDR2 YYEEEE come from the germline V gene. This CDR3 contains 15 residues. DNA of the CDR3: TGTGCCAGCAGCTTCCCCGGGGGCTACACCGGGGAGCTGTTTTTT. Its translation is CASSFPGGYTGELFF.

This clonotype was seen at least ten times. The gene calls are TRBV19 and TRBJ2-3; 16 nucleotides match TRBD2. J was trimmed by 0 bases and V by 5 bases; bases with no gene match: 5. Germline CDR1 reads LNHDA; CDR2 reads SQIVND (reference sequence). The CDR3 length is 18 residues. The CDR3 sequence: CASSGTSGGAGSTDTQYF. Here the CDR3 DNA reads TGTGCCAGTAGTGGGACTAGCGGGGGGGCAGGGAGCACAGATACGCAGTATTTT.

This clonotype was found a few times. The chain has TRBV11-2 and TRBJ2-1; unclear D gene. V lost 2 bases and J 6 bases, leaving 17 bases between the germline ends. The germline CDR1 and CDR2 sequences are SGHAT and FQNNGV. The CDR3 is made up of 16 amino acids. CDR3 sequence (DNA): TGTGCCAGCAGCTTATTAAACAGCGCTATCGCCAATGAGCAGTTCTTC. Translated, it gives CASSLLNSAIANEQFF.

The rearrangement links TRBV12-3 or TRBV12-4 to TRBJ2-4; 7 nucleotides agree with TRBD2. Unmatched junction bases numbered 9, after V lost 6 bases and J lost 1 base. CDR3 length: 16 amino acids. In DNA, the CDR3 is TGTGCCAGCAGCGAGTATAGCGGGCGGGCCAAAAACATTCAGTACTTC. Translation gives CASSEYSGRAKNIQYF.

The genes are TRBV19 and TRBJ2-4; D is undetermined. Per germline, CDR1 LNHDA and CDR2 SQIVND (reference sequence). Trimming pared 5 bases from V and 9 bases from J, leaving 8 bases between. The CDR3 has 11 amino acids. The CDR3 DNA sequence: TGTGCCAGTAGTGAGTTTGGCATTCAGTACTTC. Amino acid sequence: CASSEFGIQYF. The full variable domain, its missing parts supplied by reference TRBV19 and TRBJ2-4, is DGGITQSPKYLFRKEGQNVTLSCEQNLNHDAMYWYRQDPGQGLRLIYYSQIVNDFQKGDIAEGYSVSREKKESFPLTVTSAQKNPTAFYLCASSEFGIQYFGAGTRLSVL.

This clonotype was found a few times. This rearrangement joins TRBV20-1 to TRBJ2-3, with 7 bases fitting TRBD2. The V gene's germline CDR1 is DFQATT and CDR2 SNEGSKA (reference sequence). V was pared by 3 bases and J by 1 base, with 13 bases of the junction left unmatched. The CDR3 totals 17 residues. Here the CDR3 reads CSASPREGTFRTDTQYF. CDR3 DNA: TGCAGTGCTAGTCCCAGGGAGGGAACCTTCCGCACAGATACGCAGTATTTT.

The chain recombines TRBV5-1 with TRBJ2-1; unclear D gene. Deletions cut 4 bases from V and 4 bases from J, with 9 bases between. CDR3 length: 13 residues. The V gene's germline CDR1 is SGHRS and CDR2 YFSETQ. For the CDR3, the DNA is TGCGCCAGCAGCCCGGAACCTTACAATGAGCAGTTCTTC. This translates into CASSPEPYNEQFF. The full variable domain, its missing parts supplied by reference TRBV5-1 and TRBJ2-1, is KAGVTQTPRYLIKTRGQQVTLSCSPISGHRSVSWYQQTPGQGLQFLFEYFSETQRNKGNFPGRFSGRQFSNSRSEMNVSTLELGDSALYLCASSPEPYNEQFFGPGTRLTVL.

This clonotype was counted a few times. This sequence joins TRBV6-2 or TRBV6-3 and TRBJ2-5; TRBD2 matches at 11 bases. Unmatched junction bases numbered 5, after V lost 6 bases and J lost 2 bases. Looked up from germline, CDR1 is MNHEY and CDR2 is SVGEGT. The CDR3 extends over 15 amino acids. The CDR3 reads CASSPGLADQETQYF. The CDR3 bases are TGTGCCAGCAGCCCGGGACTAGCGGATCAAGAGACCCAGTACTTC.

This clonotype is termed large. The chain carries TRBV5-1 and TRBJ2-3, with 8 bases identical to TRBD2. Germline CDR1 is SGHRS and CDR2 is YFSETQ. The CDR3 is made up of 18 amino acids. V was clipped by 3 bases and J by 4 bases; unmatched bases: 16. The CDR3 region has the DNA TGCGCCAGCAGCTACATCGGCCTAGGGCGGGGGGTGGCAGATACGCAGTATTTT. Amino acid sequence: CASSYIGLGRGVADTQYF. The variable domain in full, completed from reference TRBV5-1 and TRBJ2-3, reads KAGVTQTPRYLIKTRGQQVTLSCSPISGHRSVSWYQQTPGQGLQFLFEYFSETQRNKGNFPGRFSGRQFSNSRSEMNVSTLELGDSALYLCASSYIGLGRGVADTQYFGPGTRLTVL.

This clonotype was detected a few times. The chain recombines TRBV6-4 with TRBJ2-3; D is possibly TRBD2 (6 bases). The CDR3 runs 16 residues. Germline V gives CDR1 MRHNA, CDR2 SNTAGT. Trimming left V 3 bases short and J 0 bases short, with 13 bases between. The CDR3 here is CASSEASGRSTDTQYF. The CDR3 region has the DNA TGTGCCAGCAGTGAGGCCAGCGGGCGCAGCACAGATACGCAGTATTTT.

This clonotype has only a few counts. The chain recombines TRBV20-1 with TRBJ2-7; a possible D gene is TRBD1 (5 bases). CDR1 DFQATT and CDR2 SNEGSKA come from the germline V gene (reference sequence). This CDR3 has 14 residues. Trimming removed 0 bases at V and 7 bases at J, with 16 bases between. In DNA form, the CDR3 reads TGCAGTGCTAGAGAGGGGCTATTTACTCTGGAGCAGTACTTC. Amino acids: CSAREGLFTLEQYF.